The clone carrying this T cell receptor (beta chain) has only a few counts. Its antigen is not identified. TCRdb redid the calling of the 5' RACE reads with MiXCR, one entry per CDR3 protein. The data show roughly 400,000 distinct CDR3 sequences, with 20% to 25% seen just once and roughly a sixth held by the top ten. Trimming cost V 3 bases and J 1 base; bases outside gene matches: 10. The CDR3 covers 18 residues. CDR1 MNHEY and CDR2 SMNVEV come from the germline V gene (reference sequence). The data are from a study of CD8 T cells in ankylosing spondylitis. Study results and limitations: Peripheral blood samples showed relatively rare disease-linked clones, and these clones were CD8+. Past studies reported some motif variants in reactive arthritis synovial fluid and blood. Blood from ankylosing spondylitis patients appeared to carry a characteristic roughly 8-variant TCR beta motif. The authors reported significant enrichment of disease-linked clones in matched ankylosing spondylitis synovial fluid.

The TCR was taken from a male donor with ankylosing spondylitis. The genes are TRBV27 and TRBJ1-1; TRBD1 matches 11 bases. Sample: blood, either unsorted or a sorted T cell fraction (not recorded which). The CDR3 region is CASSFGRTGGLPNTEAFF. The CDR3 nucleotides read TGTGCCAGCAGTTTCGGGAGGACAGGGGGCCTACCGAACACTGAAGCTTTCTTT.